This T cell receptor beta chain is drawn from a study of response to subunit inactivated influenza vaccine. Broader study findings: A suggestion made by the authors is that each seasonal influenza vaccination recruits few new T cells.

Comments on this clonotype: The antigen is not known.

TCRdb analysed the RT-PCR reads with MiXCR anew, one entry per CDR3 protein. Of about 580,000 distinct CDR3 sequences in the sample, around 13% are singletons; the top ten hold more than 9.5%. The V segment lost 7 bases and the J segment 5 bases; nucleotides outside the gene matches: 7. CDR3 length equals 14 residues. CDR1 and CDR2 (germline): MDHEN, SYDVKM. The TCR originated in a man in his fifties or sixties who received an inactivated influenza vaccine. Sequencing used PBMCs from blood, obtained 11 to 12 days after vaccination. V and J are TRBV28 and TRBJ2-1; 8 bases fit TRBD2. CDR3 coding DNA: TGTGCCAGCATTCGGGGGGGTATCGACAATGAGCAGTTCTTC. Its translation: CASIRGGIDNEQFF.